These 8 T cell receptor beta chains were sequenced from one sample in a study of CD8 T cells in Susac syndrome. Reverse transcription used about 0.45 to 1 ug RNA and random hexamers. TCRdb called the immunoSEQ multiplex PCR reads again in MiXCR, with one record for every CDR3 protein. This sample has a few hundred thousand distinct CDR3 sequences, with about 92% found just once. The material sequenced was CD4+ T cells from PBMCs. These receptors were taken from a human donor with multiple sclerosis.

The V call is TRBV3-1, the J call TRBJ1-5; unclear D gene. Germline CDR1 LGHDT, CDR2 YNNKEL (reference sequence). This CDR3 comprises 14 residues. V was shortened by 4 bases and J by 0 bases, with 7 bases between the two germline ends. CDR3 protein: CASSPFPSNQPQHF. The CDR3 DNA is TGTGCCAGCAGCCCTTTCCCTAGCAATCAGCCCCAGCATTTT.

This clonotype occurred a few times. The rearrangement uses TRBV2 and TRBJ2-7; a possible D gene is TRBD1 (6 bases). V was trimmed by 8 bases and J by 3 bases, leaving 11 bases between them. Per germline, CDR1 SNHLY and CDR2 FYNNEI. This CDR3 contains 12 residues. CDR3 loop: CASRDIVYEQYF. CDR3 sequence (DNA): TGTGCCAGCCGGGACATTGTCTACGAGCAGTACTTC. The variable domain in full, with the rest retrieved from reference TRBV2 and TRBJ2-7, is EPEVTQTPSHQVTQMGQEVILRCVPISNHLYFYWYRQILGQKVEFLVSFYNNEISEKSEIFDDQFSVERPDGSNFTLKIRSTKLEDSAMYFCASRDIVYEQYFGPGTRLTVT.

The chain carries TRBV21-1 and TRBJ1-2; TRBD1 is the table's D call and was not checked against the DNA. TRBV21-1 constitutes a pseudogene. The CDR3 is made up of 17 amino acids. The CDR3 region has the DNA TGTGCCAGCAGCACTCGGTCAGGGTATGTGGAAGACTATGGCTACACCTTC. Translated: CASSTRSGYVEDYGYTF.

CDR3 nucleotide sequence: TGTGCCAGCAGCCCGGGGGGACTTAGCACAGATACGCAGTATTTT. Residues: CASSPGGLSTDTQYF. This sequence joins TRBV7-9 and TRBJ2-3, with 7 nucleotides matching TRBD2. Germline V gene data show CDR1 as SEHNR and CDR2 as FQNEAQ (reference sequence). Trimming took 5 bases from V and 0 from J; bases not matched to a gene: 5. The CDR3 covers 15 residues.

CDR3 in DNA: TGTGCCAGCAGACAGGGACCCCGCACAGATACGCAGTATTTT. Its protein product is CASRQGPRTDTQYF. The chain couples TRBV7-9 to TRBJ2-3, with D maybe TRBD1 (6 bases). The CDR3 is made up of 14 amino acids. From germline, CDR1 is SEHNR and CDR2 FQNEAQ (reference sequence). Trimming took off 6 bases at V and 1 base at J, with 11 bases between the two ends.

This sequence joins TRBV7-9 and TRBJ1-1; no reliable D call. Germline CDR1 SEHNR, CDR2 FQNEAQ (reference sequence). V was clipped by 0 bases and J by 3 bases, with 14 bases between them. This CDR3 is built from 16 residues. The CDR3: CASSLARANWDTEAFF. CDR3 nucleotides: TGTGCCAGCAGCTTAGCGAGGGCTAACTGGGACACTGAAGCTTTCTTT.

The chain combines TRBV11-3 with TRBJ2-3; D gene ambiguous. The CDR3 loop spans 17 amino acids. Trimming shortened V by 1 base and J by 3 bases, and 17 bases separated the two germline ends. Germline CDR1 is SGHNT and CDR2 is YENEEA. The CDR3 sequence: CASSLGHAIVVTDTQYF. The DNA for the CDR3 is TGTGCCAGCAGCTTAGGACACGCCATCGTGGTAACAGATACGCAGTATTTT.

The chain couples TRBV9 to TRBJ2-1; D is perhaps TRBD1 or TRBD2 (5 bases each). From germline, CDR1 is SGDLS and CDR2 YYNGEE. This CDR3 has 15 amino acids. V was cut by 4 bases and J by 9 bases, with 20 bases left in between. The CDR3 sequence: CASSFTGTRDGEQFF. In DNA form, the CDR3 reads TGTGCCAGCAGCTTCACCGGGACCCGCGACGGTGAGCAGTTCTTC.